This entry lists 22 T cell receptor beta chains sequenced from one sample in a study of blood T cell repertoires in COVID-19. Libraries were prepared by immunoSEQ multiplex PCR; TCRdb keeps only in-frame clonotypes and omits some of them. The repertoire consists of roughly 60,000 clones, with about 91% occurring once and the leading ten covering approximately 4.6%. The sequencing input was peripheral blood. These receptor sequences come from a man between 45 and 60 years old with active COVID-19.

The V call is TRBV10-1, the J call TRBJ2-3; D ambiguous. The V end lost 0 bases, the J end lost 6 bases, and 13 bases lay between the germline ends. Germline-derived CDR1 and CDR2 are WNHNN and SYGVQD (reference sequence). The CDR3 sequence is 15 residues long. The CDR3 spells CASSESGTLSDTQYF. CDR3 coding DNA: TGCGCCAGCAGTGAGTCGGGCACCTTGAGCGATACGCAGTATTTT.

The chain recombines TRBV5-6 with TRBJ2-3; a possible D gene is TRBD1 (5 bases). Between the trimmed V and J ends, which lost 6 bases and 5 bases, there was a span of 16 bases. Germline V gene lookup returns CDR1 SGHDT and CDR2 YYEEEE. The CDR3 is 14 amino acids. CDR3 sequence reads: CASTSRATEDTQYF. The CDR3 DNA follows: TGTGCCAGCACCTCCCGAGCGACAGAAGATACGCAGTATTTT. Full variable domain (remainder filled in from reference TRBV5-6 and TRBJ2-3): DAGVTQSPTHLIKTRGQQVTLRCSPKSGHDTVSWYQQALGQGPQFIFQYYEEEERQRGNFPDRFSGHQFPNYSSELNVNALLLGDSALYLCASTSRATEDTQYFGPGTRLTVL.

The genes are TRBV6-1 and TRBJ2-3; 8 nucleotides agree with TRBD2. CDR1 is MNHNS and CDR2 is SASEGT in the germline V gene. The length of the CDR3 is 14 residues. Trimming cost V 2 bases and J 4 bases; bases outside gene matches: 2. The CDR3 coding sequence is TGTGCCAGCAGTGAAACGGGAGGGTCAGATACGCAGTATTTT. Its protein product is CASSETGGSDTQYF.

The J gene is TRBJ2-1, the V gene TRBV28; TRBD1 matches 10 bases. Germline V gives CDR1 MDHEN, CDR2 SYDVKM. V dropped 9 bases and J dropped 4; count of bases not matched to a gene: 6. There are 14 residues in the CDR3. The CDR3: CASLTGGRYNEQFF. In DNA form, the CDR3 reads TGTGCCAGTTTGACAGGGGGCCGATACAATGAGCAGTTCTTC.

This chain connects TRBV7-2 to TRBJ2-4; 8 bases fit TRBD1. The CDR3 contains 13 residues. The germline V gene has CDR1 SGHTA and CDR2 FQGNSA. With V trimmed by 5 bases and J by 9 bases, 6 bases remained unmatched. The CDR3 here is CASSLDRESIQYF. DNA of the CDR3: TGTGCCAGCAGCCTGGACAGGGAAAGCATTCAGTACTTC.

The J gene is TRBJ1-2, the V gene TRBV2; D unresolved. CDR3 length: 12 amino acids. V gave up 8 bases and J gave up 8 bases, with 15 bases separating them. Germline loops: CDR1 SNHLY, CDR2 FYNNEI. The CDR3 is CASVGFSGGYTF. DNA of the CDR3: TGTGCCAGCGTCGGGTTTTCGGGGGGCTACACCTTC.

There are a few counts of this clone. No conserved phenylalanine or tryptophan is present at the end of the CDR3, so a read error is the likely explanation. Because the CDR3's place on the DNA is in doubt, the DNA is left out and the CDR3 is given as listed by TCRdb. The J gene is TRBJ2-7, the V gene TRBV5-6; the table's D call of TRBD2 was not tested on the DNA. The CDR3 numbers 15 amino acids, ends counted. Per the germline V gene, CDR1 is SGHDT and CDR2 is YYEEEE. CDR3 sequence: CASSKDGVSGSTSRI.

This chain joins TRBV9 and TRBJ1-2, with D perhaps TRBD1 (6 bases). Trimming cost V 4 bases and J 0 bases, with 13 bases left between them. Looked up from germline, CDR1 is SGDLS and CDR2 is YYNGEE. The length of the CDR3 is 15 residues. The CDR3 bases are TGTGCCAGCAGCCCCCGGGACAACGCTAACTATGGCTACACCTTC. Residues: CASSPRDNANYGYTF.

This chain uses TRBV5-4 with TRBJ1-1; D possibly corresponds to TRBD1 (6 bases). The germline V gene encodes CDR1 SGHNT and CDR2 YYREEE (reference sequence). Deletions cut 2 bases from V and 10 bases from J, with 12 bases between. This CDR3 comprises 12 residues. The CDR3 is CASSFGQIGAFF. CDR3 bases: TGTGCCAGCAGCTTTGGACAGATTGGAGCTTTCTTT.

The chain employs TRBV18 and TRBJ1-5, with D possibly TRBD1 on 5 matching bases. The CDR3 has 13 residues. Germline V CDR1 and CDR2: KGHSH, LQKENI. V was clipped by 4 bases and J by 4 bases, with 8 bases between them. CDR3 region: CASSRDRNQPQHF. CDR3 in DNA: TGTGCCAGCTCACGTGACAGAAATCAGCCCCAGCATTTT.

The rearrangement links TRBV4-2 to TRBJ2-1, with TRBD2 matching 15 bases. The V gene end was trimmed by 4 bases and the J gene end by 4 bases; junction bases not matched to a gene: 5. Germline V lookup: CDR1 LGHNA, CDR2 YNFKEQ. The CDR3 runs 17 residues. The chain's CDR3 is CASSPGTSGGYYNEQFF. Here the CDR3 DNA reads TGTGCCAGCAGCCCGGGGACTAGCGGGGGGTATTACAATGAGCAGTTCTTC.

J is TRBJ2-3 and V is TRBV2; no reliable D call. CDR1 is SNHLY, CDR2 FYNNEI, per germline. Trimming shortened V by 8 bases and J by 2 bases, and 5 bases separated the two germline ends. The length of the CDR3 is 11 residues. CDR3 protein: CASENTDTQYF. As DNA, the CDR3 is TGTGCCAGCGAGAACACAGATACGCAGTATTTT.

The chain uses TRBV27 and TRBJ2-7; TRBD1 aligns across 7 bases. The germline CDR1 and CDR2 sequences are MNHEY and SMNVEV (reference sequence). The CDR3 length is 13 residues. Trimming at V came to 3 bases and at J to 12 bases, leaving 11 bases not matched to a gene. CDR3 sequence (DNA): TGTGCCAGCAGTTTTTTAACAGGGGCCTCCGTGTACTTC. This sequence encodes CASSFLTGASVYF.

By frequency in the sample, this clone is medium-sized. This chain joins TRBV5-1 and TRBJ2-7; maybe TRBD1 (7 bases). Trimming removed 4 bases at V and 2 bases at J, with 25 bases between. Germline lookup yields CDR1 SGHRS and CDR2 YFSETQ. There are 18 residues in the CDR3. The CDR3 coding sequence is TGCGCCAGCAGCCTAATGCCAACAGGGGCAGGGAGGACCTACGAGCAGTACTTC. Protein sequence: CASSLMPTGAGRTYEQYF.

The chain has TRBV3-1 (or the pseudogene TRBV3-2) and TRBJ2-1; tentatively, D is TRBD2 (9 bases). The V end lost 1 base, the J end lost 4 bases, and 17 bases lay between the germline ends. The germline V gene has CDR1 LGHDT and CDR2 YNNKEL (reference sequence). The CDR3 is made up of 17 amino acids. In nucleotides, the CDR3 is TGTGCCAGCAGCCAAGGCAGGGGGCTAGCGGGATACAATGAGCAGTTCTTC. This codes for CASSQGRGLAGYNEQFF.

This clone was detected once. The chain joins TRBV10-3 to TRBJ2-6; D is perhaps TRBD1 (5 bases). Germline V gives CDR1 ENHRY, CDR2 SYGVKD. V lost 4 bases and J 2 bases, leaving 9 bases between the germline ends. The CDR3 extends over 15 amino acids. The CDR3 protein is CAISGKGTGANVLTF. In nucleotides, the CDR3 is TGTGCCATCAGTGGGAAGGGGACTGGGGCCAACGTCCTGACTTTC.

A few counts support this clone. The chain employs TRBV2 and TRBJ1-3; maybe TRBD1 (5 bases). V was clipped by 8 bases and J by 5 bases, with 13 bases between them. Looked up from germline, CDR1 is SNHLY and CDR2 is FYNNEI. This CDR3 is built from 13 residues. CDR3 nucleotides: TGTGCCAGCGGAGTGCAGGGCAGAAACACCATATATTTT. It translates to CASGVQGRNTIYF. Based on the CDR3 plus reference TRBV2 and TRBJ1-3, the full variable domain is EPEVTQTPSHQVTQMGQEVILRCVPISNHLYFYWYRQILGQKVEFLVSFYNNEISEKSEIFDDQFSVERPDGSNFTLKIRSTKLEDSAMYFCASGVQGRNTIYFGEGSWLTVV.

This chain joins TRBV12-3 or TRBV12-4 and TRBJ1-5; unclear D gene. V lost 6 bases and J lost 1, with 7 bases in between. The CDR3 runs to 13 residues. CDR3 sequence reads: CASRLMSNQPQHF. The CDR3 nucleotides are TGTGCCAGCAGACTGATGAGCAATCAGCCCCAGCATTTT.

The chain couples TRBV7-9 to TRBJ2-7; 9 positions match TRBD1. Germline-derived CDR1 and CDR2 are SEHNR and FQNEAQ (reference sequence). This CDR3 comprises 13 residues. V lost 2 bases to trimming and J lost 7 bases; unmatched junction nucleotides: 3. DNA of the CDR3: TGTGCCAGCAGCTTAATAGGACAGGGGGAGCAGTACTTC. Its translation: CASSLIGQGEQYF.

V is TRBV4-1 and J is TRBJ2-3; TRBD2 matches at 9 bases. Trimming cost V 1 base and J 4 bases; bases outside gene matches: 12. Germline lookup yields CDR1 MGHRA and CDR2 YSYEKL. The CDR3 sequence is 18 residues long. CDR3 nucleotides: TGCGCCAGCAGCCAAGGCGCTAGCGGGGTCCCAACGGCAGATACGCAGTATTTT. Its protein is CASSQGASGVPTADTQYF.

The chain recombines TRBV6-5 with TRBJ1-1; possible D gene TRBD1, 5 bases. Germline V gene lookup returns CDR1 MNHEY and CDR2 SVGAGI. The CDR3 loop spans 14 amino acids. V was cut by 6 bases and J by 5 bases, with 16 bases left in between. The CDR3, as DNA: TGTGCCAGCAGGCTCGGCACCTCAGGGACTGAAGCTTTCTTT. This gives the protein CASRLGTSGTEAFF.

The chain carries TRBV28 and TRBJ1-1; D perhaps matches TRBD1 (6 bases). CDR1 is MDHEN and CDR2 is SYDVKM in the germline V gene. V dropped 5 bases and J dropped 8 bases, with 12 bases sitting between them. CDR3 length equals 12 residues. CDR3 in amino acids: CASSIGQTEAFF. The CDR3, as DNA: TGTGCCAGCAGTATCGGACAGACGGAAGCTTTCTTT.